This T cell receptor (beta chain) was observed in a study of blood T cell repertoires in COVID-19. The protocol was immunoSEQ multiplex PCR, while the TCRdb copy is restricted to in-frame clones and leaves out a portion. The table includes fewer than 600,000 clones, nearly 90% detected once. Deletions cut 0 bases from V and 5 bases from J, with 11 bases between. There are 14 residues in the CDR3. Germline V gene data show CDR1 as SGDLS and CDR2 as YYNGEE. V usage is TRBV9 and J usage is TRBJ2-5; D not certain. This receptor was identified in a man between 18 and 29 years old with COVID-19, enrolled during active disease. The material sequenced was peripheral blood. The CDR3 region has the DNA TGTGCCAGCAGCGTAGATATTTTCGGGGAGACCCAGTACTTC. Protein product: CASSVDIFGETQYF.